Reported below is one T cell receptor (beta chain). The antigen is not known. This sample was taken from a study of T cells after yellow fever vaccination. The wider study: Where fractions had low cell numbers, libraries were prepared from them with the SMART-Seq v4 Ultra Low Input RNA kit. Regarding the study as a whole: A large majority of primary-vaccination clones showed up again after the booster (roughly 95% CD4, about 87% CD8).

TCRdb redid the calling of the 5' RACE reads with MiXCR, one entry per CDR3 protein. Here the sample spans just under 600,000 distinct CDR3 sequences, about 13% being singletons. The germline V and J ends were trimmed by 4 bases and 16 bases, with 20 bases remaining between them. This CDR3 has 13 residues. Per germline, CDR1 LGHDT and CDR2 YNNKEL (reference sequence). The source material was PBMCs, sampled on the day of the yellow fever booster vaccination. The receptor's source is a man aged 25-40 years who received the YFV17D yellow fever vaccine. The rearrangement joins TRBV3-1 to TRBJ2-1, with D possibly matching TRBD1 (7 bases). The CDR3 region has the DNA TGTGCCAGCAGCCTGCCCCCCAGGGGGGCCCCATTCTTC. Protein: CASSLPPRGAPFF.